This TCR beta chain was found in a study of shared clonotypes between healthy human individuals. Study-wide findings and caveats: Several donors held approximately 5% of naive CD4 clonotypes in common.

Trimming at V came to 10 bases and at J to 3 bases, leaving 8 bases not matched to a gene. Germline V gives CDR1 ENHRY, CDR2 SYGVKD. The CDR3 covers 14 residues. This clone showed up just a few times. Its antigen is unidentified. Memory CD4+ cells were the fraction left after CD45RA+ naive selection. Method: immunoSEQ multiplex PCR; TCRdb's copy keeps in-frame clones and lacks some. The sample lists 980,000 or so clones; approximately 80% were seen once. The source of this sequence is a man aged 18 to 30 in good health. Sequenced input: memory CD4+ T cells sorted from blood. Stated subset: CD45RA-negative fraction. The chain is built from TRBV10-3 and TRBJ2-2; 7 nucleotides line up with TRBD1. CDR3 sequence (DNA): TGTGCCACGCGGGTTCAGGGGGACACCGGGGAGCTGTTTTTT. This translates into CATRVQGDTGELFF.